A single sample gave rise to the 3 T cell receptor beta chains below, sequenced in a study of T cell changes during pregnancy in multiple sclerosis. The protocol was immunoSEQ multiplex PCR, while the TCRdb copy is restricted to in-frame clones and leaves out a portion. The sample has tens of thousands of clones; over 80% are singletons. The material sequenced was CD4+ T cells from peripheral blood mononuclear cells, taken in the third trimester of pregnancy. The receptors were sampled from a female donor with multiple sclerosis, enrolled in a pregnancy study.

This chain links TRBV19 with TRBJ2-7; 8 bases map to TRBD2. V was pared by 1 base and J by 3 bases, with 5 bases of the junction left unmatched. Germline V gene sequence: CDR1 LNHDA, CDR2 SQIVND (reference sequence). The CDR3 runs 15 residues. The CDR3 DNA follows: TGTGCCAGTAGTATAGGCGGGAGGCTGGGCTACGAGCAGTACTTC. Its protein product is CASSIGGRLGYEQYF. Based on the CDR3 plus reference TRBV19 and TRBJ2-7, the full variable domain is DGGITQSPKYLFRKEGQNVTLSCEQNLNHDAMYWYRQDPGQGLRLIYYSQIVNDFQKGDIAEGYSVSREKKESFPLTVTSAQKNPTAFYLCASSIGGRLGYEQYFGPGTRLTVT.

The chain uses TRBV6-1 and TRBJ2-1; 11 bases are a match to TRBD2. CDR1 MNHNS and CDR2 SASEGT come from the germline V gene. With V trimmed by 7 bases and J by 7 bases, 9 bases remained unmatched. The CDR3 consists of 15 residues. CDR3 coding DNA: TGTGCCAGCACCGGAAGGGCTAGCGGGAGGAATGAGCAGTTCTTC. This codes for CASTGRASGRNEQFF.

The J gene is TRBJ2-5, the V gene TRBV30; 9 nucleotides agree with TRBD2. CDR1 and CDR2 from the germline V gene are GTSNPN and SVGIG (reference sequence). With 0 bases clipped from V and 5 bases from J, the junction kept 10 bases outside the gene matches. The CDR3 has 16 residues. CDR3 sequence: CAWSVLAGPPSETQYF. The CDR3 DNA sequence: TGTGCCTGGAGTGTACTAGCGGGCCCCCCCTCGGAGACCCAGTACTTC. The whole variable domain, filled in from reference TRBV30 and TRBJ2-5, reads SQTIHQWPATLVQPVGSPLSLECTVEGTSNPNLYWYRQAAGRGLQLLFYSVGIGQISSEVPQNLSASRPQDRQFILSSKKLLLSDSGFYLCAWSVLAGPPSETQYFGPGTRLLVL.